This T cell receptor (beta chain) was captured by sequencing in a study of cytomegalovirus exposure and HLA in healthy donors. In the study overall: The 110 or so validation repertoires used a platform that matched the one used for the 500 to 700 first-cohort repertoires, as a later analysis reported. The study, taken as a whole, reports: The study flagged some 170 TCR beta chains as cytomegalovirus-associated. High sensitivity and specificity were reportedly achieved when the classifier diagnosed cytomegalovirus status.

Using immunoSEQ multiplex PCR, the repertoire was profiled, and TCRdb retains in-frame clones only, with some absent. The sample has over 110,000 clones, about 83% seen once. The CDR3 contains 15 residues. Trimming took 3 bases from V and 3 from J, leaving 14 bases between them. Germline V lookup: CDR1 LNHDA, CDR2 SQIVND (reference sequence). A note on this clone: The antigen is undetermined.

The receptor was isolated from a woman between 25 and 40 years old in good health and CMV-seronegative. Material for sequencing was PBMCs. The chain links TRBV19 to TRBJ1-2, with a possible D match to TRBD1 (6 bases). CDR3 coding DNA: TGTGCCAGTAGTATCGGTGCAGGGGTCGACTATGGCTACACCTTC. Protein product: CASSIGAGVDYGYTF.